The 30 T cell receptor beta chains in this list originate from one sample, sequenced in a study of identifying expanded T cells in peripheral blood. This table comes from immunoSEQ multiplex PCR, and its TCRdb copy is limited to in-frame clones, with some not included. The sample records tens of thousands of clones, 84% being singletons. The sample taken for sequencing was blood. The receptor source for this set is a person between 18 and 75 years old in good health.

V gene TRBV4-3 combines with J gene TRBJ2-7, with 7 bases lining up with TRBD2. The CDR3 covers 13 residues. Germline V gene data show CDR1 as LGHNA and CDR2 as YSLEER. The junction had 3 bases not matched to a gene; V was cut back by 4 bases and J by 3 bases. The chain's CDR3 is CASSRAGDYEQYF. CDR3 in DNA: TGCGCCAGCAGCCGCGCGGGGGACTACGAGCAGTACTTC.

The count of this clone is one. The V call is TRBV28, the J call TRBJ2-3; perhaps TRBD1 as D (6 bases). Germline CDR1 and CDR2: MDHEN and SYDVKM. Deletions cut 6 bases from V and 0 bases from J, with 16 bases between. CDR3 length equals 16 residues. This CDR3 is CASSLDRTTSTDTQYF. The CDR3 coding sequence is TGTGCCAGCAGCCTTGACAGGACCACTAGCACAGATACGCAGTATTTT.

The V and J genes are TRBV9 and TRBJ2-6; 7 bases are shared with TRBD2. This CDR3 has 17 residues. Germline values: CDR1 SGDLS, CDR2 YYNGEE. Losses at the gene ends were 0 bases for V and 1 base for J; bases not matched to a gene: 4. In DNA form, the CDR3 reads TGTGCCAGCAGCGTAGGAAGTAGCGGGTCTGGGGCCAACGTCCTGACTTTC. This translates into CASSVGSSGSGANVLTF.

V and J are TRBV6-5 and TRBJ2-5; D may be TRBD1 (6 bases). The CDR3 contains 15 residues. Germline values: CDR1 MNHEY, CDR2 SVGAGI. V shed 2 bases and J shed 4 bases, with 14 bases lying between them. Written as DNA, the CDR3 is TGTGCCAGCAGTTACAACCAGGGGCCTATAGAGACCCAGTACTTC. Protein sequence: CASSYNQGPIETQYF.

The chain couples TRBV19 to TRBJ1-1; no firm D call. V gave up 3 bases and J gave up 12 bases, with 14 bases separating them. The CDR3 loop spans 12 amino acids. Germline CDR1 LNHDA, CDR2 SQIVND (reference sequence). Written as DNA, the CDR3 is TGTGCCAGTAGTATCAGGAACCGGGAGACTTTCTTT. The encoded protein is CASSIRNRETFF.

The V gene is TRBV4-2, the J gene TRBJ1-3, with D possibly TRBD1 on 6 matching bases. Germline V gene sequence: CDR1 LGHNA, CDR2 YNFKEQ. The CDR3 extends over 15 amino acids. The V end was cut by 6 bases, the J end by 0 bases, with 12 bases between. This chain's CDR3 is CASRDRDPSGNTIYF. The CDR3 coding sequence is TGTGCCAGCAGGGACAGAGACCCCTCTGGAAACACCATATATTTT.

This clone was picked up a small number of times. This chain connects TRBV6-5 to TRBJ1-4; tentative D call: TRBD1 (6 bases). CDR3 length: 15 residues. Germline V lookup: CDR1 MNHEY, CDR2 SVGAGI. Trimming stripped 4 bases from V and 5 bases from J, with 14 bases between. CDR3 in DNA: TGTGCCAGCAGTTCCGGCGACAGGCGGAATGAAAAACTGTTTTTT. It codes for CASSSGDRRNEKLFF.

The chain employs TRBV4-1 and TRBJ1-5, with D possibly TRBD1 on 5 matching bases. Germline V lookup: CDR1 MGHRA, CDR2 YSYEKL. The CDR3 covers 15 residues. Trimming removed 0 bases from V and 6 bases from J, with 12 bases in between. For the CDR3, the DNA is TGCGCCAGCAGCCAAGATGTGGCAGGGCCTCAGCCCCAGCATTTT. Its protein product is CASSQDVAGPQPQHF.

This clone appeared a few times. The rearrangement links TRBV9 to TRBJ2-3, with 8 bases matching TRBD1. Looked up from germline, CDR1 is SGDLS and CDR2 is YYNGEE. V gave up 1 base and J gave up 2 bases; unmatched junction bases: 6. This CDR3 region has 16 residues. The CDR3 loop reads CASSVTDRVDTDTQYF. CDR3 sequence (DNA): TGTGCCAGCAGCGTAACGGACAGGGTCGACACAGATACGCAGTATTTT.

The genes are TRBV28 and TRBJ2-1; no clear D gene. The CDR3 spans 13 residues. CDR1 is MDHEN and CDR2 is SYDVKM in the germline V gene. V dropped 4 bases and J dropped 6 bases, with 10 bases sitting between them. CDR3 sequence (DNA): TGTGCCAGCAGTTCTCGTTTCCGCAATGAGCAGTTCTTC. It encodes CASSSRFRNEQFF.

The chain uses TRBV7-8 and TRBJ2-7; possibly TRBD2 for D (6 bases). Trimming removed 4 bases at V and 3 bases at J, with 13 bases between. The germline V gene encodes CDR1 SGHVS and CDR2 FQNEAQ. CDR3 length: 14 amino acids. The CDR3 loop reads CASSSTAGIYEQYF. As DNA, the CDR3 is TGTGCCAGCAGCTCTACGGCGGGGATCTACGAGCAGTACTTC.

V is TRBV28 and J is TRBJ2-7; 8 bases are a match to TRBD2. V shed 4 bases and J 0 bases; nucleotides not matched to a gene: 8. The germline gives CDR1 MDHEN, CDR2 SYDVKM. The CDR3 has 16 residues. The DNA for the CDR3 is TGTGCCAGCAGTTATTGGAGCGGGGGTATCTCCTACGAGCAGTACTTC. Translated: CASSYWSGGISYEQYF.

The chain couples TRBV28 to TRBJ2-3, with TRBD1 identical over 7 bases. Germline assignment: CDR1 MDHEN and CDR2 SYDVKM. The J segment lost 4 bases and the V segment lost 5 bases, leaving 6 bases of the junction unmatched. This CDR3 is 14 amino acids long. The chain's CDR3 is CASSINQGADTQYF. Here the CDR3 DNA reads TGTGCCAGCAGTATAAATCAGGGGGCAGATACGCAGTATTTT.

V gene TRBV7-2 combines with J gene TRBJ1-4; TRBD1 agrees at 7 bases. After removal of 1 base from V and 11 bases from J, the junction contained 7 bases not matched to a gene. The germline CDR1 and CDR2 sequences are SGHTA and FQGNSA. CDR3 length: 14 amino acids. The CDR3 nucleotides read TGTGCCAGCAGCTTAGAGAGACAGGGTGGGAAACTGTTTTTT. Protein sequence: CASSLERQGGKLFF.

This clone has only one observation. The rearrangement uses TRBV9 and TRBJ1-2; D is unresolved. Germline values: CDR1 SGDLS, CDR2 YYNGEE. With 0 bases removed from V and 0 bases from J, the gap between germline ends came to 9 bases. The CDR3 is 15 amino acids. The DNA for the CDR3 is TGTGCCAGCAGCGTAGACTACCAGGCTAACTATGGCTACACCTTC. It encodes CASSVDYQANYGYTF. Together with reference TRBV9 and TRBJ1-2, the CDR3 gives the full variable domain: DSGVTQTPKHLITATGQRVTLRCSPRSGDLSVYWYQQSLDQGLQFLIQYYNGEERAKGNILERFSAQQFPDLHSELNLSSLELGDSALYFCASSVDYQANYGYTFGSGTRLTVV.

This chain joins TRBV9 and TRBJ2-3, with D uncertain. Germline V CDR1 and CDR2: SGDLS, YYNGEE. CDR3 size: 14 residues. The V end was cut by 4 bases, the J end by 1 base, with 10 bases between. DNA for the CDR3: TGTGCCAGCAGCAGAGTAACCGGCACAGATACGCAGTATTTT. Translated, it gives CASSRVTGTDTQYF.

V and J are TRBV28 and TRBJ1-2, with D maybe TRBD1 (5 bases). The CDR3 loop spans 13 amino acids. Looked up from germline, CDR1 is MDHEN and CDR2 is SYDVKM. The V end lost 4 bases, the J end lost 13 bases, and 19 bases lay between the germline ends. CDR3 region: CASSSTQTDAGTF. CDR3 bases: TGTGCCAGCAGTTCAACCCAGACAGATGCAGGCACCTTC.

The V call is TRBV18, the J call TRBJ2-5; 10 nucleotides line up with TRBD2. J lost 4 bases, V lost 1 base, and 6 bases had no gene match. CDR3 length: 16 residues. Germline assignment: CDR1 KGHSH and CDR2 LQKENI. The CDR3 region is CASSPRTSGVGETQYF. The CDR3 DNA sequence: TGTGCCAGCTCACCACGGACTAGCGGAGTCGGAGAGACCCAGTACTTC. The variable domain in full, completed from reference TRBV18 and TRBJ2-5, reads NAGVMQNPRHLVRRRGQEARLRCSPMKGHSHVYWYRQLPEEGLKFMVYLQKENIIDESGMPKERFSAEFPKEGPSILRIQQVVRGDSAAYFCASSPRTSGVGETQYFGPGTRLLVL.

V and J are TRBV5-1 and TRBJ2-7; no reliable D call. The CDR3 covers 15 residues. Per germline, CDR1 SGHRS and CDR2 YFSETQ. V lost 0 bases and J 3 bases, leaving 13 bases between the germline ends. The CDR3 DNA sequence: TGCGCCAGCAGCTTGGAAGTCTCGGTAAACTACGAGCAGTACTTC. It is translated as CASSLEVSVNYEQYF.

V gene TRBV27 combines with J gene TRBJ1-2; TRBD1 aligns across 9 bases. The germline CDR1 and CDR2 sequences are MNHEY and SMNVEV (reference sequence). V was pared by 6 bases and J by 4 bases, with 9 bases of the junction left unmatched. This CDR3 has 15 amino acids. The CDR3 spells CASRTKGTGPYGYTF. In DNA, the CDR3 is TGTGCCAGCAGGACAAAAGGGACAGGGCCCTATGGCTACACCTTC.

This chain links TRBV18 with TRBJ1-1; 8 nucleotides match TRBD1. Germline values: CDR1 KGHSH, CDR2 LQKENI. The CDR3 has 15 residues. Losses at the gene ends were 4 bases for V and 2 bases for J; bases not matched to a gene: 6. CDR3 DNA sequence: TGTGCCAGCTCACAAGGACAGGGATTAAACACTGAAGCTTTCTTT. Protein: CASSQGQGLNTEAFF.

This chain joins TRBV18 and TRBJ1-2, with a tentative D call TRBD1 (6 bases). The CDR3 has 15 residues. V was pared by 3 bases and J by 8 bases, with 19 bases between. CDR1 and CDR2 from the germline V gene are KGHSH and LQKENI. CDR3 sequence reads: CASSPSGEAVGGYTF. In DNA, the CDR3 is TGTGCCAGCTCACCTTCAGGGGAGGCGGTTGGCGGCTACACCTTC.

As DNA, the CDR3 is TGTGCCAGCAGCGTAGAATTTGAAGCGTACAATGAGCAGTTCTTC. Its translation: CASSVEFEAYNEQFF. The V call is TRBV9, the J call TRBJ2-1; no firm D call. The CDR3 extends over 15 amino acids. CDR1 SGDLS and CDR2 YYNGEE come from the germline V gene. V was clipped by 0 bases and J by 4 bases, with 11 bases between them.

This clone was recorded once. The J gene is TRBJ2-3, the V gene TRBV9; 9 bases match TRBD1. The germline V gene has CDR1 SGDLS and CDR2 YYNGEE. The junction had 3 bases not matched to a gene; V was cut back by 0 bases and J by 4 bases. The CDR3 has 15 amino acids. This CDR3 reads CASSVGGQGADTQYF. As DNA, the CDR3 is TGTGCCAGCAGCGTAGGGGGACAGGGCGCAGATACGCAGTATTTT.

The chain joins TRBV11-3 to TRBJ2-1; D unclear. Germline values: CDR1 SGHNT, CDR2 YENEEA. The CDR3 totals 13 residues. The V and J ends lost 0 bases and 6 bases respectively, with 6 bases between them. The CDR3 DNA reads TGTGCCAGCAGCTTAGACTACATCAATGAGCAGTTCTTC. Protein sequence: CASSLDYINEQFF.

The rearrangement uses TRBV28 and TRBJ1-1; weak D call: TRBD1 (6 bases). Trimming took 4 bases from V and 0 from J, leaving 21 bases between them. Germline V gene lookup returns CDR1 MDHEN and CDR2 SYDVKM. The CDR3 sequence is 18 residues long. CDR3 residues: CASSSVSGSTGLNTEAFF. The DNA for the CDR3 is TGTGCCAGCAGTTCCGTTTCGGGGTCCACAGGGTTGAACACTGAAGCTTTCTTT.

The V and J genes are TRBV5-8 and TRBJ2-3; D gene unclear. This CDR3 has 13 amino acids. V lost 1 base to trimming and J lost 3 bases, with 6 bases between them. Germline-derived CDR1 and CDR2 are SGHTS and YDEGEE. DNA for the CDR3: TGTGCCAGCAGCTTGCAGGAGACAGATACGCAGTATTTT. This codes for CASSLQETDTQYF.

This clone was picked up one time. The gene calls are TRBV7-2 and TRBJ2-7, with D perhaps matching TRBD1 (5 bases). Per the germline V gene, CDR1 is SGHTA and CDR2 is FQGNSA. The CDR3 extends over 16 amino acids. Trimming pared 5 bases from V and 0 bases from J, leaving 17 bases between. In DNA form, the CDR3 reads TGTGCCAGCAGCCTCCGTCCTGACAGTAACTCCTACGAGCAGTACTTC. This encodes CASSLRPDSNSYEQYF.

J is TRBJ2-5 and V is TRBV10-3; 8 bases align to TRBD1. The V and J ends lost 6 bases and 4 bases, in that order; junction bases with no gene match: 10. Germline CDR1 and CDR2: ENHRY and SYGVKD. There are 15 residues in the CDR3. The CDR3 here is CAISEEDRGRETQYF. As DNA, the CDR3 is TGTGCCATCAGCGAAGAAGACAGGGGCAGAGAGACCCAGTACTTC.

The V and J genes are TRBV28 and TRBJ2-1, with 9 bases that match TRBD1. Germline CDR1 reads MDHEN; CDR2 reads SYDVKM. Losses at the gene ends were 3 bases for V and 3 bases for J; bases not matched to a gene: 3. The CDR3 is made up of 15 amino acids. In nucleotides, the CDR3 is TGTGCCAGCAGTTTGGGACAGGGACTCTACAATGAGCAGTTCTTC. This translates into CASSLGQGLYNEQFF. The full variable domain, rest sourced from reference TRBV28 and TRBJ2-1, is DVKVTQSSRYLVKRTGEKVFLECVQDMDHENMFWYRQDPGLGLRLIYFSYDVKMKEKGDIPEGYSVSREKKERFSLILESASTNQTSMYLCASSLGQGLYNEQFFGPGTRLTVL.